One and the same sample provided the 6 T cell receptor beta chains below, sequenced in a study of T cell responses to AZD1222 COVID-19 vaccine. Here immunoSEQ multiplex PCR was the method, and the copy in TCRdb shows in-frame clones only, minus some. The sample consists of 85,000 to 120,000 clones, roughly 90% of them appearing once. This sample comprised peripheral blood, obtained on day 0 of AZD1222 vaccination. These receptors were obtained from an adult in good health.

The chain carries TRBV27 and TRBJ2-7, with TRBD2 matching 10 bases. CDR1 is MNHEY and CDR2 is SMNVEV in the germline V gene (reference sequence). With 4 bases clipped from V and 4 bases from J, the junction kept 7 bases outside the gene matches. CDR3 length: 15 amino acids. The CDR3 DNA is TGTGCCAGCAGTTCCCATACTAGCGGGGCATACGAGCAGTACTTC. This encodes CASSSHTSGAYEQYF.

This clone occurred once. V is TRBV6-5 and J is TRBJ1-1; no clear D gene. Germline-derived CDR1 and CDR2 are MNHEY and SVGAGI. The CDR3 has 15 amino acids. Trimming stripped 0 bases from V and 0 bases from J, with 8 bases between. The CDR3 nucleotides read TGTGCCAGCAGTTACTCGAGGGATCTGAACACTGAAGCTTTCTTT. It is translated as CASSYSRDLNTEAFF.

This chain uses TRBV15 with TRBJ1-1; D remains ambiguous. Trimming took off 0 bases at V and 5 bases at J, with 13 bases between the two ends. Germline loops: CDR1 LNHNV, CDR2 YYDKDF (reference sequence). CDR3 length: 15 amino acids. This CDR3 is CATSRERQPPTEAFF. The CDR3 DNA sequence: TGTGCCACCAGCAGAGAGCGTCAGCCGCCGACTGAAGCTTTCTTT.

The V and J genes are TRBV6-5 and TRBJ2-7, with D perhaps being TRBD1 or TRBD2 (5 bases each). V lost 1 base, J lost 2 bases, and 9 bases lay in between. The CDR3 extends over 14 amino acids. In germline, CDR1 is MNHEY, CDR2 SVGAGI. DNA for the CDR3: TGTGCCAGCAGTTACTACGGGACCGCCTACGAGCAGTACTTC. Protein sequence: CASSYYGTAYEQYF.

The chain carries TRBV6-5 and TRBJ2-3, with 8 bases aligning to TRBD1. The CDR3 has 15 residues. J was trimmed by 6 bases and V by 2 bases; bases with no gene match: 7. From germline, CDR1 is MNHEY and CDR2 SVGAGI. The CDR3 sequence is CASSYRTGRLDTQYF. CDR3 sequence (DNA): TGTGCCAGCAGTTACAGGACAGGGAGGTTGGATACGCAGTATTTT.

As regards this clone: Other DNA sequences of this sample code for an identical CDR3. V gene TRBV12-3 or TRBV12-4 combines with J gene TRBJ1-5; D perhaps matches TRBD1 (6 bases). CDR3 length equals 13 residues. Trimming stripped 6 bases from V and 2 bases from J, with 8 bases between. Here the CDR3 reads CASSHRGNQPQHF. The CDR3 region has the DNA TGTGCCAGCAGCCACAGGGGCAATCAGCCCCAGCATTTT.